This T cell receptor (beta chain) emerged from a study of T cells in Graves' hyperthyroidism and ophthalmopathy. Study at large: Blood from the periphery was taken at initial diagnosis, before any treatment. General study results and limits: The model made its ophthalmopathy prediction, and onset followed a median approximately six months later.

A note on this clonotype: Its antigen remains unidentified.

TCR beta CDR3 sequences were amplified from RNA transcripts. The HTBI primer set was used in a first-round RT-PCR of the TCR CDR3. Each CDR3 protein gets one entry after TCRdb re-called the multiplex PCR reads with MiXCR. Of about 500,000 distinct CDR3 sequences listed, about a sixth are singletons. In the ophthalmopathy cohort, Clinical Activity Score was at least 3, NOSPECS grade at least 4, and duration under 3 months. Uncontrolled infection, other autoimmune disease, pregnancy or lactation led to exclusion. CDR1 is MNHEY and CDR2 is SVGEGT in the germline V gene. This CDR3 has 15 amino acids. The trim removed 10 bases at V and 0 bases at J, leaving 6 bases unmatched.

Sequencing input: blood. J is TRBJ2-2 and V is TRBV6-2 or TRBV6-3; TRBD1 aligns across 9 bases. This TCR was sampled from a woman aged 18-30 years with Graves' ophthalmopathy. In nucleotides, the CDR3 is TGTGCCATCCAAACAGGGGGCCCGAACACCGGGGAGCTGTTTTTT. This codes for CAIQTGGPNTGELFF.